The 21 T cell receptor beta chains in this list originate from one sample, sequenced in a study of CD8+ T cells in alopecia areata. Reverse transcribed after extraction, RNA yielded cDNA as the sequencing template. Method: immunoSEQ multiplex PCR; TCRdb's copy keeps in-frame clones and lacks some. The sample carries some 170,000 clones, 58% recorded once. Treatment defined: oral pan-JAK inhibitor, 5-10 mg twice daily. This sample comprised CD4+ T cells sorted from blood, obtained between weeks 55 and 65, from a patient treated with tofacitinib. Source of these receptors: a human donor with alopecia areata.

V is TRBV10-3 and J is TRBJ2-7; D is possibly TRBD2 (5 bases). V was clipped by 4 bases and J by 7 bases, with 8 bases between them. The CDR3 contains 11 residues. CDR1 and CDR2 (germline): ENHRY, SYGVKD. The CDR3 DNA reads TGTGCCATCAGTGTTTCGGGGGAGCAGTACTTC. Translating gives CAISVSGEQYF.

The chain has TRBV6-5 and TRBJ1-2; D not resolved. The germline V gene encodes CDR1 MNHEY and CDR2 SVGAGI. CDR3 size: 14 residues. Trimming left V 0 bases short and J 2 bases short, with 7 bases between. Here the CDR3 DNA reads TGTGCCAGCAGTTACTCAGGGCAGAACTATGGCTACACCTTC. This translates into CASSYSGQNYGYTF.

The rearrangement links TRBV30 to TRBJ1-2, with D hard to call. CDR1 and CDR2 (germline): GTSNPN, SVGIG (reference sequence). V lost 0 bases and J lost 2, with 19 bases in between. This CDR3 is 17 amino acids long. The CDR3 here is CAWSVIGSWTANYGYTF. The CDR3 DNA follows: TGTGCCTGGAGTGTTATTGGATCTTGGACCGCCAACTATGGCTACACCTTC.

The chain combines TRBV29-1 with TRBJ1-2, with D tentatively TRBD1 (6 bases). From germline, CDR1 is SQVTM and CDR2 ANQGSEA. The V end lost 2 bases, the J end lost 8 bases, and 15 bases lay between the germline ends. The CDR3 sequence is 13 residues long. The CDR3 nucleotides are TGCAGCGTTGAACGGAAAGGGGGTGAGGGCTACACCTTC. Encoded protein: CSVERKGGEGYTF. The variable domain in full, with the rest retrieved from reference TRBV29-1 and TRBJ1-2, is SAVISQKPSRDICQRGTSLTIQCQVDSQVTMMFWYRQQPGQSLTLIATANQGSEATYESGFVIDKFPISRPNLTFSTLTVSNMSPEDSSIYLCSVERKGGEGYTFGSGTRLTVV.

The chain links TRBV2 to TRBJ2-1; TRBD1 is a possible D gene (6 bases). The CDR3 covers 13 residues. CDR1 and CDR2 from the germline V gene are SNHLY and FYNNEI. V was pared by 7 bases and J by 4 bases, with 11 bases between. The CDR3 sequence: CASNKDRYNEQFF. The CDR3 nucleotides read TGTGCCAGCAACAAGGACAGATACAATGAGCAGTTCTTC.

The chain combines TRBV29-1 with TRBJ1-4, with D maybe TRBD1 (6 bases). Germline lookup yields CDR1 SQVTM and CDR2 ANQGSEA. With 4 bases removed from V and 0 bases from J, the gap between germline ends came to 9 bases. The length of the CDR3 is 14 residues. The CDR3 DNA sequence: TGCAGCGTTGTTGGGGGCTCAACTAATGAAAAACTGTTTTTT. Protein product: CSVVGGSTNEKLFF. The entire variable domain, with the rest obtained from reference TRBV29-1 and TRBJ1-4, is as follows: SAVISQKPSRDICQRGTSLTIQCQVDSQVTMMFWYRQQPGQSLTLIATANQGSEATYESGFVIDKFPISRPNLTFSTLTVSNMSPEDSSIYLCSVVGGSTNEKLFFGSGTQLSVL.

This clone was detected once. The V call is TRBV7-9, the J call TRBJ1-2, with TRBD1 as a possible D gene (5 bases). Trimming pared 5 bases from V and 3 bases from J, leaving 10 bases between. Germline loops: CDR1 SEHNR, CDR2 FQNEAQ (reference sequence). This CDR3 contains 13 residues. For the CDR3, the DNA is TGTGCCAGCAGCGGCAGGGACCACTATGGCTACACCTTC. It specifies CASSGRDHYGYTF.

This clone was seen a single time. The chain joins TRBV5-1 to TRBJ1-1; 7 bases agree with TRBD1. The CDR3 contains 14 residues. Looked up from germline, CDR1 is SGHRS and CDR2 is YFSETQ. With V trimmed by 4 bases and J by 0 bases, 3 bases remained unmatched. This CDR3 is CASSKGGVNTEAFF. The CDR3 nucleotides read TGCGCCAGCAGCAAAGGGGGCGTGAACACTGAAGCTTTCTTT.

This clone was detected a few times. The chain recombines TRBV5-1 with TRBJ2-7; D remains ambiguous. Looked up from germline, CDR1 is SGHRS and CDR2 is YFSETQ. This CDR3 is built from 13 residues. Trimming pared 3 bases from V and 0 bases from J, leaving 7 bases between. Written as DNA, the CDR3 is TGCGCCAGCAGCTCGGAGTTCTCCTACGAGCAGTACTTC. Translating it yields CASSSEFSYEQYF.

This clone has only a few counts. The V and J genes are TRBV10-3 and TRBJ1-2; a possible D gene is TRBD1 (6 bases). This CDR3 region has 13 residues. Trimming shortened V by 7 bases and J by 2 bases, and 11 bases separated the two germline ends. Germline loops: CDR1 ENHRY, CDR2 SYGVKD. Here the CDR3 DNA reads TGTGCCATCAACCAAGACAGGAACTATGGCTACACCTTC. As protein: CAINQDRNYGYTF.

The chain recombines TRBV2 with TRBJ2-6; D not certain. V lost 6 bases, J lost 6 bases, and 12 bases lay in between. This CDR3 region has 14 residues. Germline V CDR1 and CDR2: SNHLY, FYNNEI. CDR3 bases: TGTGCCAGCAGGACGGACGGTTTGGCCAACGTCCTGACTTTC. This translates into CASRTDGLANVLTF.

Comments on this clone: Additional DNA sequences in this sample encode the identical CDR3. V gene TRBV6-5 combines with J gene TRBJ2-3; D gene ambiguous. Looked up from germline, CDR1 is MNHEY and CDR2 is SVGAGI. V was shortened by 6 bases and J by 2 bases, with 6 bases between the two germline ends. This CDR3 is 12 amino acids long. The CDR3 here is CASSQNTDTQYF. CDR3 in DNA: TGTGCCAGCAGCCAAAACACAGATACGCAGTATTTT.

The chain combines TRBV27 with TRBJ1-2; TRBD1 aligns across 8 bases. J gave up 8 bases and V 3 bases, and 8 bases lay outside the gene matches. CDR3 length equals 14 residues. The germline V gene encodes CDR1 MNHEY and CDR2 SMNVEV (reference sequence). CDR3 nucleotides: TGTGCCAGCAGTTTCCAGGGGGCCGTGGGAGGCTACACCTTC. The encoded protein is CASSFQGAVGGYTF.

The chain employs TRBV29-1 and TRBJ1-1, with 8 nucleotides matching TRBD1. Looked up from germline, CDR1 is SQVTM and CDR2 is ANQGSEA. V shed 7 bases, J shed 1 base, and the junction held 5 bases outside the gene matches. The CDR3 has 13 amino acids. The CDR3 is CSATGGRNTEAFF. The CDR3 bases are TGCAGCGCTACAGGGGGGAGGAACACTGAAGCTTTCTTT.

The chain recombines TRBV6-6 with TRBJ2-1; TRBD1 is a possible D gene (6 bases). V was clipped by 6 bases and J by 8 bases, with 14 bases between them. Germline V CDR1 and CDR2: MNHNY, SVGAGI (reference sequence). This CDR3 has 13 amino acids. The DNA of the CDR3 is TGTGCCAGCAGCGGGCAACCAGGGGATGAGCAGTTCTTC. Its protein product is CASSGQPGDEQFF.

The chain carries TRBV6-1 and TRBJ2-7; tentative D call: TRBD1 (7 bases). Trimming took 7 bases from V and 12 from J, leaving 19 bases between them. From germline, CDR1 is MNHNS and CDR2 SASEGT. The CDR3 is made up of 12 amino acids. CDR3 sequence: CASNPRGAVPYF. In DNA form, the CDR3 reads TGTGCCAGCAACCCCAGGGGGGCAGTACCGTACTTC.

V is TRBV5-6 and J is TRBJ2-4, with TRBD1 matching 8 bases. CDR3 size: 16 residues. Germline V gene data show CDR1 as SGHDT and CDR2 as YYEEEE. The J segment lost 1 base and the V segment lost 2 bases, leaving 5 bases of the junction unmatched. CDR3 DNA sequence: TGTGCCAGCAGCTTTGAGGACAGGGTGGCCAAAAACATTCAGTACTTC. It translates to CASSFEDRVAKNIQYF.

This clone was observed a few times. The V and J genes are TRBV7-9 and TRBJ1-1, with D perhaps matching TRBD1 (6 bases). The V and J ends lost 3 bases and 5 bases respectively, with 16 bases between them. This CDR3 region has 15 residues. Looked up from germline, CDR1 is SEHNR and CDR2 is FQNEAQ (reference sequence). CDR3 region: CASSLEGGTLTEAFF. CDR3 coding DNA: TGTGCCAGCAGCTTGGAGGGGGGAACATTAACTGAAGCTTTCTTT.

The chain is built from TRBV6-6 and TRBJ2-7; TRBD1 agrees at 7 bases. The CDR3 runs to 14 residues. Germline CDR1 and CDR2: MNHNY and SVGAGI (reference sequence). Trimming took 2 bases from V and 3 from J; bases not matched to a gene: 4. In nucleotides, the CDR3 is TGTGCCAGCAGTTACACGGGACAGCTCTACGAGCAGTACTTC. This gives the protein CASSYTGQLYEQYF.

This sequence joins TRBV7-9 and TRBJ2-3, with D unresolved. The CDR3 is made up of 15 amino acids. Trimming cost V 5 bases and J 3 bases, with 15 bases left between them. Germline CDR1 SEHNR, CDR2 FQNEAQ (reference sequence). The chain's CDR3 is CASSPKVRLTDTQYF. In DNA form, the CDR3 reads TGTGCCAGCAGCCCCAAGGTGAGGCTGACAGATACGCAGTATTTT.

On this clone itself: Other DNA variants within this sample encode the same CDR3. The V and J genes are TRBV7-9 and TRBJ2-7, with TRBD1 matching over 9 bases. V lost 0 bases and J lost 4; bases outside the gene matches: 1. The CDR3 has 14 amino acids. CDR1 is SEHNR and CDR2 is FQNEAQ in the germline V gene (reference sequence). The CDR3 region is CASSLAGTGYEQYF. In DNA form, the CDR3 reads TGTGCCAGCAGCTTAGCCGGGACAGGGTACGAGCAGTACTTC.